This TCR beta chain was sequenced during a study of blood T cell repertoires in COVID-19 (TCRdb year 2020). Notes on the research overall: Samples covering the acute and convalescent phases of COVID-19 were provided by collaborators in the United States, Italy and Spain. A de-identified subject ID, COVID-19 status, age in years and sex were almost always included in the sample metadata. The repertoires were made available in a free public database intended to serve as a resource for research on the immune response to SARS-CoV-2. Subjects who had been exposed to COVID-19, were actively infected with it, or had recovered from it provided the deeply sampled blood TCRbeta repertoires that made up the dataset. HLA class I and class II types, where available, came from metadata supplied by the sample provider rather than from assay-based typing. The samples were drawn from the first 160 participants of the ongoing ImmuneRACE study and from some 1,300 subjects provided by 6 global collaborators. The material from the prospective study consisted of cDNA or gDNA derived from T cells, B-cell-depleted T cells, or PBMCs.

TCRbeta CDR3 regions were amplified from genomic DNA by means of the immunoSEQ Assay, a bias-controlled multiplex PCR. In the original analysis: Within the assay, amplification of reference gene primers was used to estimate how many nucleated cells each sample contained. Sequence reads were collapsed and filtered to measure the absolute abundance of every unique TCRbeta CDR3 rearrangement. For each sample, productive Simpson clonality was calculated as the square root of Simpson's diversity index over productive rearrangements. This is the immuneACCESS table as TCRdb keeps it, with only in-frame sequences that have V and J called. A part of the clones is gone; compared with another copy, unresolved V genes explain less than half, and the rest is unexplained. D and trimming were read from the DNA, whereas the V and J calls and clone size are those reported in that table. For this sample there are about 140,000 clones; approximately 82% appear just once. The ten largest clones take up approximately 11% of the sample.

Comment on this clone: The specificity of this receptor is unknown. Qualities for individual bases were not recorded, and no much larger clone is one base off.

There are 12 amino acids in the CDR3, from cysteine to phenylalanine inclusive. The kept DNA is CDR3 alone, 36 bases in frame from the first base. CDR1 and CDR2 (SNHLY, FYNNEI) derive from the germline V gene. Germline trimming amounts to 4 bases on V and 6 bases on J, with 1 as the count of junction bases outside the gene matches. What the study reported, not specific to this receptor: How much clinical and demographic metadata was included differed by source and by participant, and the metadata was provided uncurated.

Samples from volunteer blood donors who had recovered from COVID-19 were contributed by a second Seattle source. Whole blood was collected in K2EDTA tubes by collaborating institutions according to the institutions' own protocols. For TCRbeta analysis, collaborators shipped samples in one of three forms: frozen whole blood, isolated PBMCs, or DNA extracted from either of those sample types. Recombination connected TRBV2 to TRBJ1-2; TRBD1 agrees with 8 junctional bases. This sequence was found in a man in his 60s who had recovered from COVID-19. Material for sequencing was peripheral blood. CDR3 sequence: CASSGTGNGYTF. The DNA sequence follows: TGTGCCAGCAGTGGGACAGGGAATGGCTACACCTTC.